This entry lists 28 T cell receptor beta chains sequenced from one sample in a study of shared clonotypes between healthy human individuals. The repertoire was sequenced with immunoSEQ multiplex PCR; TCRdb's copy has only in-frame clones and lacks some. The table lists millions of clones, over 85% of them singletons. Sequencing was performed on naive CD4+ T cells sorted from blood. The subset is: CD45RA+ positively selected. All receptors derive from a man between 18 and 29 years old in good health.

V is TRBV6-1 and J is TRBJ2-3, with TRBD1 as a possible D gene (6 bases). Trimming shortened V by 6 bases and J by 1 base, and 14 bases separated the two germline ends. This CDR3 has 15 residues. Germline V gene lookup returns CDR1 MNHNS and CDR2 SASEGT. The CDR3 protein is CASSRVGAGTDTQYF. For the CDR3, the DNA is TGTGCCAGCAGCCGGGTGGGGGCGGGCACAGATACGCAGTATTTT.

CDR3 nucleotides: TGTGCCAGCAGCTTCGATCCGAGCTCTGGAAACACCATATATTTT. Protein product: CASSFDPSSGNTIYF. The V gene is TRBV5-6, the J gene TRBJ1-3, with unresolved D. The germline V gene has CDR1 SGHDT and CDR2 YYEEEE. V lost 2 bases to trimming and J lost 0 bases, with 9 bases between them. The CDR3 covers 15 residues.

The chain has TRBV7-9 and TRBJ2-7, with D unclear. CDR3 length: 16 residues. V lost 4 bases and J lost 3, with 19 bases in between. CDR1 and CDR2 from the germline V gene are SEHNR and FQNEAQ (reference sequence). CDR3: CASSSLSSSSRYEQYF. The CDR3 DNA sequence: TGTGCCAGCAGCTCGCTATCATCTTCGTCCCGCTACGAGCAGTACTTC.

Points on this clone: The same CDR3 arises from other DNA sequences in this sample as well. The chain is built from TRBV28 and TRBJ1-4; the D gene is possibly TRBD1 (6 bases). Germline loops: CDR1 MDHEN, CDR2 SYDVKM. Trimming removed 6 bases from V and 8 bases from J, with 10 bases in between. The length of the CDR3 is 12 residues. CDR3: CASRQGSEKLFF. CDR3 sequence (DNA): TGTGCCAGCAGGCAGGGGAGCGAAAAACTGTTTTTT.

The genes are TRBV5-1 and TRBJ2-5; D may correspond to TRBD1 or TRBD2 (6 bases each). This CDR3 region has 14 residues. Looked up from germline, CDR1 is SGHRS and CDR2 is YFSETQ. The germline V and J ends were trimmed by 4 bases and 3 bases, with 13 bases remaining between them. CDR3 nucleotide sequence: TGCGCCAGCAGCCGGGGGCGGGGAGAAGAGACCCAGTACTTC. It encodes CASSRGRGEETQYF. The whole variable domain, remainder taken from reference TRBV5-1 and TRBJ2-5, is KAGVTQTPRYLIKTRGQQVTLSCSPISGHRSVSWYQQTPGQGLQFLFEYFSETQRNKGNFPGRFSGRQFSNSRSEMNVSTLELGDSALYLCASSRGRGEETQYFGPGTRLLVL.

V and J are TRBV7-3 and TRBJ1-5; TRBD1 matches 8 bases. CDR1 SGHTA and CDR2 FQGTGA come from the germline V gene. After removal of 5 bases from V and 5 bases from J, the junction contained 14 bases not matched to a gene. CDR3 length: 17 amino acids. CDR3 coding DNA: TGTGCCAGCAGCCAGACAGGGGTGAGGTGTGTTGATCAGCCCCAGCATTTT. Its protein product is CASSQTGVRCVDQPQHF. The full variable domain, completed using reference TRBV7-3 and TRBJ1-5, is GAGVSQTPSNKVTEKGKYVELRCDPISGHTALYWYRQSLGQGPEFLIYFQGTGAADDSGLPNDRFFAVRPEGSVSTLKIQRTERGDSAVYLCASSQTGVRCVDQPQHFGDGTRLSIL.

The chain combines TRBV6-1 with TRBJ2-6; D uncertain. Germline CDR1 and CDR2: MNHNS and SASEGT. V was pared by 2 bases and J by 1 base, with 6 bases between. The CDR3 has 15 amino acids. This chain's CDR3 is CASSEQASGANVLTF. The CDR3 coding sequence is TGTGCCAGCAGTGAACAGGCTTCTGGGGCCAACGTCCTGACTTTC.

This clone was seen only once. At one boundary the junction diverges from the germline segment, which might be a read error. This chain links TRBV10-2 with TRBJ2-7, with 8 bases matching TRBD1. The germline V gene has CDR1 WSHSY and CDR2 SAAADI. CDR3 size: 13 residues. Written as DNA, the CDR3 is TGCGCCAGCAGTGAAGTAGGAGACAGGGGCTTCTTCTTC. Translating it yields CASSEVGDRGFFF.

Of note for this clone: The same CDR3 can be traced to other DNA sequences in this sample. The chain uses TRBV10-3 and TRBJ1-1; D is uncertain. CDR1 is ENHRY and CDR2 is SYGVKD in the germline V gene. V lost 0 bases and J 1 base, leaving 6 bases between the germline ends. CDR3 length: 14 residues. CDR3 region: CAISESWGNTEAFF. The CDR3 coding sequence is TGTGCCATCAGTGAGTCTTGGGGGAACACTGAAGCTTTCTTT.

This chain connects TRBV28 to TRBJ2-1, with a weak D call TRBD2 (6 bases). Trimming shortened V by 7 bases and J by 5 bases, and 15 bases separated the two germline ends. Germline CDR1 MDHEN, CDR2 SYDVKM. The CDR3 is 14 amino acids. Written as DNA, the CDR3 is TGTGCCAGCACCCCATCCGGGAGAGACAATGAGCAGTTCTTC. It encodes CASTPSGRDNEQFF.

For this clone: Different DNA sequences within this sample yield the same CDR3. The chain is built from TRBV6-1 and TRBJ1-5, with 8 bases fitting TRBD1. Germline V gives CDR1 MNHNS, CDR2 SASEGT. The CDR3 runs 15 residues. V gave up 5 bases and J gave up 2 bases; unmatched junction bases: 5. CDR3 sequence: CASSSGGLGNQPQHF. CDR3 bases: TGTGCCAGCAGTTCAGGGGGCTTGGGCAATCAGCCCCAGCATTTT.

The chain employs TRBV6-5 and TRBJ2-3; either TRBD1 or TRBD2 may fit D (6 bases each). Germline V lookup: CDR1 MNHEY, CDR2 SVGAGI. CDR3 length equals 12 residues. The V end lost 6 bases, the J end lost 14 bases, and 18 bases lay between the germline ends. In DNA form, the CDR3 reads TGTGCCAGCAGCCGTGCCGGGGGCCTTTTGTATTTT. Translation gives CASSRAGGLLYF.

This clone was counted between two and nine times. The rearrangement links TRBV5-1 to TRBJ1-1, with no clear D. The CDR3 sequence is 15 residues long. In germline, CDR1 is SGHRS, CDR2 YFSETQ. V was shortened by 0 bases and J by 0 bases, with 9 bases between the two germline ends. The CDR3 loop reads CASSLGQILNTEAFF. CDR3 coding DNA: TGCGCCAGCAGCTTGGGACAAATCCTGAACACTGAAGCTTTCTTT.

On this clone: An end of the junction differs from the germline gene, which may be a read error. CDR3 protein: CATSTGQLYYEQYF. For the CDR3, the DNA is TGTGCCACCAGTACGGGCCAGCTTTACTACGAGCAGTACTTC. The V gene is TRBV2, the J gene TRBJ2-7; D is uncertain. The CDR3 sequence is 14 residues long. Looked up from germline, CDR1 is SNHLY and CDR2 is FYNNEI.

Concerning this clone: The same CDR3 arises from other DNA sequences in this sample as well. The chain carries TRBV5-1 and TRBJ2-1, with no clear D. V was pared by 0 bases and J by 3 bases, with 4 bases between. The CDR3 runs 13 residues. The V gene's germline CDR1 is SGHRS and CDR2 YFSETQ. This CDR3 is CASSLESYNEQFF. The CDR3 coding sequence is TGCGCCAGCAGCTTGGAAAGCTACAATGAGCAGTTCTTC. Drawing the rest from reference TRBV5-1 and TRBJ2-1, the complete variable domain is KAGVTQTPRYLIKTRGQQVTLSCSPISGHRSVSWYQQTPGQGLQFLFEYFSETQRNKGNFPGRFSGRQFSNSRSEMNVSTLELGDSALYLCASSLESYNEQFFGPGTRLTVL.

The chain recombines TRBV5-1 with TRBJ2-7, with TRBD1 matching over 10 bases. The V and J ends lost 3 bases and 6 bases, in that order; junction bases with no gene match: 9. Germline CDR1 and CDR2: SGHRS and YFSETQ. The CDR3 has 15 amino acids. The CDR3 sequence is CASSSRTGGDSEQYF. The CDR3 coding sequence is TGCGCCAGCAGCTCCAGGACAGGGGGAGACTCCGAGCAGTACTTC.

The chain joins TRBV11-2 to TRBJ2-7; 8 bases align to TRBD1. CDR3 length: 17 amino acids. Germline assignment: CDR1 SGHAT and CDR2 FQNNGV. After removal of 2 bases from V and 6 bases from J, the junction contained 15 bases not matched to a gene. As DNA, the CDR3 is TGTGCCAGCAGCTTATCTGGTTCAGCGGACAGGGTGCGCGAGCAGTACTTC. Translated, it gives CASSLSGSADRVREQYF. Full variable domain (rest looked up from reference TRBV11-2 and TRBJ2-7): EAGVAQSPRYKIIEKRQSVAFWCNPISGHATLYWYQQILGQGPKLLIQFQNNGVVDDSQLPKDRFSAERLKGVDSTLKIQPAKLEDSAVYLCASSLSGSADRVREQYFGPGTRLTVT.

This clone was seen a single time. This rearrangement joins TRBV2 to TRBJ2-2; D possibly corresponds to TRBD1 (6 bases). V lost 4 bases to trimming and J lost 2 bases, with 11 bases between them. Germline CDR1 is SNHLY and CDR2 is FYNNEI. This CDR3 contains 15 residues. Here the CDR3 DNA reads TGTGCCAGCAGTGCCAGGGGCATAAACACCGGGGAGCTGTTTTTT. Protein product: CASSARGINTGELFF.

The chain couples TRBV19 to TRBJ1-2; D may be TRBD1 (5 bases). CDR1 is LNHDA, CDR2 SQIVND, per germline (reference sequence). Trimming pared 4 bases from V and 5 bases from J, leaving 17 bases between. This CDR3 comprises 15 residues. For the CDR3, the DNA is TGTGCCAGTAGTAGCCCGGGGACGGGCGCATATGGCTACACCTTC. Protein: CASSSPGTGAYGYTF.

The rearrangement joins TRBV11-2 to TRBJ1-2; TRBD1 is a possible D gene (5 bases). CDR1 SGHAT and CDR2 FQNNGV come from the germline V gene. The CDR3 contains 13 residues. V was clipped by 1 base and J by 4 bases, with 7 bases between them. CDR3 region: CASSLGDRYGYTF. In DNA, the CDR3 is TGTGCCAGCAGCTTAGGGGACCGCTATGGCTACACCTTC.

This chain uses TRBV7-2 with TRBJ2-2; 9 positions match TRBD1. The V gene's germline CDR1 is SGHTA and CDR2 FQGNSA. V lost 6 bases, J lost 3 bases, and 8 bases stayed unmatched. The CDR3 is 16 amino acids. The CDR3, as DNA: TGTGCCAGCAGATCGGGACAGGGCTCTCACACCGGGGAGCTGTTTTTT. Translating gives CASRSGQGSHTGELFF.

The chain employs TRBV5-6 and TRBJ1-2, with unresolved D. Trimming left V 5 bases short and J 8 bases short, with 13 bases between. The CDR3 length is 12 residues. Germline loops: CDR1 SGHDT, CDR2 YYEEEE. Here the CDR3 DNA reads TGTGCCAGCAGGCTCAGACCTGGGGGCTACACCTTC. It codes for CASRLRPGGYTF.

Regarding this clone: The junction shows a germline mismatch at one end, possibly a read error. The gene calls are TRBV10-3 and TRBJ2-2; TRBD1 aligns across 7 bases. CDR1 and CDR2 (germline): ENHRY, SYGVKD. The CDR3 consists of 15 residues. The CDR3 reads CAIRRQGENAGELFF. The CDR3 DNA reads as TGTGCCATCCGCCGACAGGGTGAGAACGCCGGGGAGCTGTTTTTT.

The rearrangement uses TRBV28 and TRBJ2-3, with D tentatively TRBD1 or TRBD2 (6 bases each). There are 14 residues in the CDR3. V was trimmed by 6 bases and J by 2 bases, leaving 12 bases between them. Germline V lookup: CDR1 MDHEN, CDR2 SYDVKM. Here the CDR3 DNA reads TGTGCCAGCAGCCCAGGGGAGGCCACAGATACGCAGTATTTT. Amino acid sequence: CASSPGEATDTQYF.

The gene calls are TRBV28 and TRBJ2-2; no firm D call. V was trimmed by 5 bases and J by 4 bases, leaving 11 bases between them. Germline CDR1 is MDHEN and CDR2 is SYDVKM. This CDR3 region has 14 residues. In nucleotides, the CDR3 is TGTGCCAGCAGTAGCAGACACCCCACCGGGGAGCTGTTTTTT. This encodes CASSSRHPTGELFF. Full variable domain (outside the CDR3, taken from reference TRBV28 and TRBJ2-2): DVKVTQSSRYLVKRTGEKVFLECVQDMDHENMFWYRQDPGLGLRLIYFSYDVKMKEKGDIPEGYSVSREKKERFSLILESASTNQTSMYLCASSSRHPTGELFFGEGSRLTVL.

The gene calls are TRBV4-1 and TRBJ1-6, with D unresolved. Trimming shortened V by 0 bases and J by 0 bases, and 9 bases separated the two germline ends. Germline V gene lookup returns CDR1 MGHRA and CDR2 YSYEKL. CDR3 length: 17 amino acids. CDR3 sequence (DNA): TGCGCCAGCAGCCAAGATGGCAGCAGCTCCTATAATTCACCCCTCCACTTT. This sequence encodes CASSQDGSSSYNSPLHF.

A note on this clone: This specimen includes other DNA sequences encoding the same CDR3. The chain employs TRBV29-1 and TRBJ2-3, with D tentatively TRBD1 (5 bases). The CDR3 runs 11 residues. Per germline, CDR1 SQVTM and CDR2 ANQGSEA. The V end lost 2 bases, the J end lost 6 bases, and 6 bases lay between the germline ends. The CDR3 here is CSVEPGDTQYF. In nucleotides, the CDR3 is TGCAGCGTTGAACCAGGGGATACGCAGTATTTT.

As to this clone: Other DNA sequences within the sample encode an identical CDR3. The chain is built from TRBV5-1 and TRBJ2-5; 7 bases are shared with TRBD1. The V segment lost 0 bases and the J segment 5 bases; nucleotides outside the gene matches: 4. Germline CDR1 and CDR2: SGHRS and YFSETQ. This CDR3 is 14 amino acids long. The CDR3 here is CASSLDRGQETQYF. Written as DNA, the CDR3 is TGCGCCAGCAGCTTGGACAGGGGTCAGGAGACCCAGTACTTC.